This passage covers 14 T cell receptor beta chains from one sample sequenced in a study of T-cell memory formation after mild COVID-19 (dated by TCRdb to the early 2020s). Library prep was done by 5' RACE. The listed sequencing device is Illumina NovaSeq 6000. TCRdb reprocessed the public reads (quality trimming at Q25 with fastp, clone calling with MiXCR) and kept in-frame beta chains. When rows share a CDR3 protein, they turn into one entry using the most common DNA and genes. The sample includes 350,000 to 500,000 distinct CDR3 sequences, with around a quarter observed a single time. Of the sample, about 12% is held by the ten largest clones. Sequenced sample: PBMCs or a T cell subset sorted from them (not recorded which). The receptors here all came from an adult woman who had mild COVID-19 (a few samples of this study predate the infection). The sample titles of this study are shuffled in the database, so cell type and time point are left out; the donor was told from shared clones.

The chain couples TRBV6-5 to TRBJ1-2, with 8 bases identical to TRBD1. The V gene end was trimmed by 5 bases and the J gene end by 8 bases; junction bases not matched to a gene: 7. CDR3 length equals 13 residues. From germline, CDR1 is MNHEY and CDR2 SVGAGI. For the CDR3, the DNA is TGTGCCAGCAGTCTCAGGGGGCTTGGAGGCTACACCTTC. Its protein is CASSLRGLGGYTF.

CDR3 DNA: TGTGCCACCAGTGATTCTTGGGGCGGGAGGGCCTACAATGAGCAGTTCTTC. Protein product: CATSDSWGGRAYNEQFF. This chain uses TRBV24-1 with TRBJ2-1; 9 nucleotides match TRBD2. Germline-derived CDR1 and CDR2 are KGHDR and SFDVKD. Unmatched junction bases numbered 6, after V lost 2 bases and J lost 2 bases. The CDR3 has 17 residues.

A few counts support this clonotype. The chain has TRBV20-1 and TRBJ2-3; D ambiguous. V was pared by 1 base and J by 0 bases, with 11 bases between. This CDR3 region has 15 residues. Germline V gene data show CDR1 as DFQATT and CDR2 as SNEGSKA (reference sequence). The CDR3 DNA sequence: TGCAGTGCTAGAGCTTCTATCCTAAGCACAGATACGCAGTATTTT. Its translation is CSARASILSTDTQYF.

The chain couples TRBV24-1 to TRBJ2-5; possible D gene TRBD1, 6 bases. The germline V gene has CDR1 KGHDR and CDR2 SFDVKD. This CDR3 has 15 amino acids. The V end was cut by 3 bases, the J end by 4 bases, with 14 bases between. CDR3 in DNA: TGTGCCACCAGTGATGCCGGACAGAACCTAGAGACCCAGTACTTC. It is translated as CATSDAGQNLETQYF.

This clonotype was recorded a few times. The V gene is TRBV6-2 or TRBV6-3, the J gene TRBJ2-1; TRBD1 agrees at 10 bases. This CDR3 comprises 15 residues. The ends lost 5 bases at V and 5 bases at J; junction bases unmatched: 6. Germline-derived CDR1 and CDR2 are MNHEY and SVGEGT. CDR3 sequence (DNA): TGTGCCAGCAGTACCCGACAGGGGGCGAACAATGAGCAGTTCTTC. Protein product: CASSTRQGANNEQFF.

The sample holds a few counts of this clonotype. The chain carries TRBV15 and TRBJ2-5; D is unresolved. The CDR3 is 14 amino acids. In germline, CDR1 is LNHNV, CDR2 YYDKDF (reference sequence). V was cut by 4 bases and J by 5 bases, with 14 bases left in between. The CDR3 region has the DNA TGTGCCACCAGCATTGGGTGGAATAGCGAGACCCAGTACTTC. Protein product: CATSIGWNSETQYF.

The chain employs TRBV4-3 and TRBJ2-3; TRBD2 matches at 11 bases. The length of the CDR3 is 16 residues. J was trimmed by 6 bases and V by 0 bases; bases with no gene match: 5. The V gene's germline CDR1 is LGHNA and CDR2 YSLEER. The CDR3 loop reads CASSQDRLAGKDTQYF. CDR3 DNA sequence: TGCGCCAGCAGCCAAGATCGACTAGCGGGGAAGGATACGCAGTATTTT.

The chain joins TRBV7-6 to TRBJ2-7, with 13 bases lining up with TRBD2. The germline V gene has CDR1 SGHVS and CDR2 FNYEAQ. The junction had 7 bases not matched to a gene; V was cut back by 5 bases and J by 6 bases. This CDR3 is built from 15 residues. The CDR3 spells CASSQGTSGIGEQYF. In DNA form, the CDR3 reads TGTGCCAGCAGCCAGGGGACTAGCGGGATCGGCGAGCAGTACTTC.

This clonotype was counted only a few times. J is TRBJ1-6 and V is TRBV27; possible D gene TRBD1, 5 bases. CDR1 is MNHEY, CDR2 SMNVEV, per germline (reference sequence). Trimming removed 8 bases at V and 7 bases at J, with 15 bases between. The CDR3 runs to 14 residues. DNA of the CDR3: TGTGCCAGCCGAGGGGCAGGTGGAAATTCACCCCTCCACTTT. Translation: CASRGAGGNSPLHF.

This chain joins TRBV7-2 and TRBJ1-6; 7 nucleotides align to TRBD1. CDR1 SGHTA and CDR2 FQGNSA come from the germline V gene. The CDR3 consists of 14 residues. The V and J ends lost 3 bases and 7 bases, in that order; junction bases with no gene match: 3. For the CDR3, the DNA is TGTGCCAGCAGCTTCCGGGACAGAAATTCACCCCTCCACTTT. It encodes CASSFRDRNSPLHF.

The sample holds a few counts of this clonotype. The gene calls are TRBV20-1 and TRBJ2-5; no firm D call. The V end was cut by 0 bases, the J end by 3 bases, with 11 bases between. The CDR3 runs to 14 residues. CDR1 is DFQATT, CDR2 SNEGSKA, per germline (reference sequence). CDR3 amino acids: CSAREFWAEETQYF. In DNA form, the CDR3 reads TGCAGTGCTAGAGAATTTTGGGCCGAAGAGACCCAGTACTTC.

This chain links TRBV24-1 with TRBJ2-3; D gene unclear. V lost 0 bases, J lost 4 bases, and 7 bases lay in between. The CDR3 is 14 amino acids. Germline CDR1 and CDR2: KGHDR and SFDVKD. The CDR3 DNA sequence: TGTGCCACCAGTGATTTGCAGGAGCCAGATACGCAGTATTTT. Translation: CATSDLQEPDTQYF.

This clonotype was detected only a few times. The J gene is TRBJ1-1, the V gene TRBV20-1; D gene ambiguous. With 1 base removed from V and 0 bases from J, the gap between germline ends came to 21 bases. Germline CDR1 DFQATT, CDR2 SNEGSKA (reference sequence). CDR3 length: 18 residues. The CDR3 region is CSARVVQLSGALNTEAFF. The CDR3 region has the DNA TGCAGTGCTAGAGTTGTACAGCTTTCTGGCGCTCTGAACACTGAAGCTTTCTTT.

The chain joins TRBV7-2 to TRBJ1-5; perhaps TRBD1 as D (6 bases). The germline V gene has CDR1 SGHTA and CDR2 FQGNSA. The length of the CDR3 is 15 residues. V gave up 3 bases and J gave up 5 bases, with 14 bases separating them. The CDR3 DNA sequence: TGTGCCAGCAGCTTTGACGGACAGAAGTATCAGCCCCAGCATTTT. Translating it yields CASSFDGQKYQPQHF.